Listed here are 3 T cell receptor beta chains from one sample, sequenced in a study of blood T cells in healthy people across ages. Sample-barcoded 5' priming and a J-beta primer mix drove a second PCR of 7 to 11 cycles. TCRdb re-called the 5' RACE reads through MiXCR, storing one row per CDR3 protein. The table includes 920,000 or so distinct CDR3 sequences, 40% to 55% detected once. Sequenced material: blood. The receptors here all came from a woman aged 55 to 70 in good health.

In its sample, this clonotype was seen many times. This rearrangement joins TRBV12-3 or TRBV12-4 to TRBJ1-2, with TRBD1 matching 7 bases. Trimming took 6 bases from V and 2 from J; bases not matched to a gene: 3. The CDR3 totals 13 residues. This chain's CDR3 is CASSPGQNYGYTF. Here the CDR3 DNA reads TGTGCCAGCAGCCCGGGACAGAACTATGGCTACACCTTC.

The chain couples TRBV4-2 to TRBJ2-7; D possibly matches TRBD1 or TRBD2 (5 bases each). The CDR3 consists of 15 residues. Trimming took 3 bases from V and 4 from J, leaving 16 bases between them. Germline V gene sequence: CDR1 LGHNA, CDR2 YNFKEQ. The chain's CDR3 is CASSQGRADSYEQYF. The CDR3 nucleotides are TGTGCCAGCAGCCAGGGACGAGCGGATTCGTACGAGCAGTACTTC.

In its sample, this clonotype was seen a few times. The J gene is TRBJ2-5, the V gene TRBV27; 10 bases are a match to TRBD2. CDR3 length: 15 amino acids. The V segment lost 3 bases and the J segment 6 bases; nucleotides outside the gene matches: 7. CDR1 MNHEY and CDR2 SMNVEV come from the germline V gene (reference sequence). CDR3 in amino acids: CASSFKSSGSQTQYF. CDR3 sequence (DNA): TGTGCCAGCAGTTTCAAATCTAGCGGGAGTCAGACCCAGTACTTC.